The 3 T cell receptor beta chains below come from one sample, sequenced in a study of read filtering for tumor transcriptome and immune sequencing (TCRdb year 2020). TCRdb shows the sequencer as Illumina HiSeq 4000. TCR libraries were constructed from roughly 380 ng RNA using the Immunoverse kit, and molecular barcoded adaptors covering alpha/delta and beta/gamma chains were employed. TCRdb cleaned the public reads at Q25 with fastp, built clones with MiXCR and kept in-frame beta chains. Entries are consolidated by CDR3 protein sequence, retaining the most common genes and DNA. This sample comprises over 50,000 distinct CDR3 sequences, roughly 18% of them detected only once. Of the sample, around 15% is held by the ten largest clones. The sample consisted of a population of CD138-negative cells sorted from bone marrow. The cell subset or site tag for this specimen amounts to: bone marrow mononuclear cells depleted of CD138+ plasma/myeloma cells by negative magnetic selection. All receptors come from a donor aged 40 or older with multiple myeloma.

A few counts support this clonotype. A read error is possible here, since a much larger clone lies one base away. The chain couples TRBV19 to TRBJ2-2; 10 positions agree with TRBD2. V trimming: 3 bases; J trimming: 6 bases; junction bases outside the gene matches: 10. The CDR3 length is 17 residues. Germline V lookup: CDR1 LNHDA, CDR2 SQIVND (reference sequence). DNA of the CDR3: TGTGCCAGTAGTATTGGGCTAGCGGGAGTGCTCCCCGGGGAGCTGTTTTTT. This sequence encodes CASSIGLAGVLPGELFF.

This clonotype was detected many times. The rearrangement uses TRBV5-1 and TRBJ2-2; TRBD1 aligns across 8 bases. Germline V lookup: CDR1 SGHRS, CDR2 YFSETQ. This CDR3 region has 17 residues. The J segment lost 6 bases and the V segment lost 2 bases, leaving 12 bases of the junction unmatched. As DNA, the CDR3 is TGCGCCAGCAGCTTCGATCCACAGGGGGGATCGGCCGGGGAGCTGTTTTTT. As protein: CASSFDPQGGSAGELFF.

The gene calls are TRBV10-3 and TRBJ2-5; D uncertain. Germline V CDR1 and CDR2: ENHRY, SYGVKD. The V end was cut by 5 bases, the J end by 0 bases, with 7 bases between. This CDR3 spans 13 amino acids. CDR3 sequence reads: CAISRSDQETQYF. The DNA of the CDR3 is TGTGCCATCAGTCGTTCAGACCAAGAGACCCAGTACTTC.